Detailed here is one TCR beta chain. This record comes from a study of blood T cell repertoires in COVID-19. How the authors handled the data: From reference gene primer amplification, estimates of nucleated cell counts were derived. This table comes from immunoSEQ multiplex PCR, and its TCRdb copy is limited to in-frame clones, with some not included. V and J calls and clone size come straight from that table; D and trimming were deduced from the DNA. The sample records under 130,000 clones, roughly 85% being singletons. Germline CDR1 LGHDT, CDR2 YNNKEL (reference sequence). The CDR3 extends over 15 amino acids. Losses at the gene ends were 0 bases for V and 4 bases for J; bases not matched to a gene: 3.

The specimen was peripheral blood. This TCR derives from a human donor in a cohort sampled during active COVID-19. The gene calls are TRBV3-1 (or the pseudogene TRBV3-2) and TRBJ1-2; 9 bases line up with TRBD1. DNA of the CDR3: TGTGCCAGCAGCCAAGATTGGACAGGGGTCTATGGCTACACCTTC. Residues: CASSQDWTGVYGYTF.